This TCR beta chain was sequenced in a study of regulatory T cells in long-lasting Graves disease. Whole-study findings and limits: Repertoires from persistent disease leaned toward TRBV28, TRBJ1-2 and TRBJ2-5.

Stated time point: persistent/refractory GD, antithyroid drugs over 5 years with positive TRAb. The TCR library was made from RNA extracted from PBMCs. As regards this clonotype: No antigen is known for it.

Libraries of TCR beta came from iRepertoire HTBI primers plus Arm-PCR of CDR3 regions. TCRdb analysed the multiplex PCR reads with MiXCR anew, one entry per CDR3 protein. This sample has more than 300,000 distinct CDR3 sequences; less than 20% occur once, and the top ten carry just under 30%. The CDR3 sequence is 15 residues long. CDR1 is LGHDT and CDR2 is YNNKEL in the germline V gene (reference sequence). V lost 1 base and J lost 6, with 13 bases in between. This TCR was recovered from a female donor with Graves disease. The genes are TRBV3-1 and TRBJ2-4; D is possibly TRBD2 (6 bases). Sample: peripheral blood mononuclear cells (PBMCs), taken when the disease was refractory, from a patient treated with antithyroid drugs. The chain's CDR3 is CASSQGGTSGNIQYF. CDR3 DNA: TGTGCCAGCAGCCAAGGCGGGACTTCAGGAAACATTCAGTACTTC.